Sequencing of this T cell receptor beta chain was carried out in a study of Graves' ophthalmopathy and Graves' hyperthyroidism (dated by TCRdb to the late 2010s). Turning to the overall study: Peripheral blood was collected at initial diagnosis, before any treatment. To tell Graves' ophthalmopathy apart from Graves' hyperthyroidism, and to predict which patients would progress to ophthalmopathy, the study relied on TCR beta repertoire signatures. In total, 135 blood samples were TCR-sequenced: 40 to 45 ophthalmopathy, over 70 hyperthyroidism and around 17 hyperthyroidism-to-ophthalmopathy patients. A discovery set of 95 to 100 patients (roughly 41 ophthalmopathy, about 58 stable hyperthyroidism) was enrolled to explore V-J signatures distinguishing ophthalmopathy from hyperthyroidism. The independent validation cohort included approximately 19 hyperthyroidism patients plus 17 patients who later progressed from hyperthyroidism to ophthalmopathy. In more than five hyperthyroidism patients, the T-cell repertoires found in thyroid tissue were compared with those found in blood. Following sample collection, hyperthyroidism patients were given methimazole at a starting dose of 30 mg daily, and ophthalmopathy patients were given high-dose intravenous methylprednisolone.

The germline V gene supplies CDR1 SQVTM and CDR2 ANQGSEA. Measured from the cysteine to the phenylalanine, the CDR3 is 14 residues long. The retained sequence is limited to the CDR3, 42 bases, with the frame set at the first base. V is reduced by 4 bases and J by 0 bases, leaving a spacing of 10 bases between them. For repertoire sequencing, the TCR beta CDR3 regions were amplified from RNA transcripts. A first-round RT-PCR used HTBI primers with the Qiagen OneStep RT-PCR kit, followed by a second-round multiplex PCR, size selection and purification. The libraries underwent paired-end sequencing with 100 bp reads on an Illumina HiSeq2000. The authors' pipeline ran thus. SOAPnuke was used for read processing, and reads with adapters, uncalled bases, a mean Phred below 15, or no exact constant-primer or identifier match were discarded. High-quality paired reads were merged with COPE v1.2.5. Each unique nucleotide sequence was treated as a clonotype, and MiTCR v1.1 was used to align the clonotypes to the IMGT TRB V, D and J references. Analysis was restricted to V-J combinations with a frequency above 0.0001, which covered about 99% of repertoires. A TCR clonal expansion and chaos score per V-J combination was defined as the ratio of F50 clonal expansion to chaos observed in the TCRdist matrix. Features were reduced by Welch's t-statistics and random forest to over 10 V-J combinations, which fed a naive Bayes classifier. The similarity between thyroid and blood repertoires was quantified using the Morisita-Horn index. TCRdb redid the processing of the public reads, applying fastp at Q25 and MiXCR, and retained in-frame beta chains. Rows are unified per CDR3 protein, each entry keeping the most common DNA and genes. V and J calls and clone size were set by TCRdb, not the authors. Here the sample has about 740,000 distinct CDR3 sequences; 35% to 50% occur a single time. The ten largest clonotypes hold approximately 43% of the sample.

Study-wide conclusions, independent of this receptor: Among expanded thyroid clonotypes with frequency above 0.001, most also showed up in blood, which suggests that blood repertoires may reflect the thyroid immune response. In validation, the model predicted ophthalmopathy progression with about 71% sensitivity and roughly 72% specificity; approximately 12 predicted patients were CT-confirmed with GO in a median of around 6.5 months. In cross-validation, the 13-signature model distinguished ophthalmopathy from stable hyperthyroidism with approximately 85% sensitivity and approximately 81% specificity, and in the test set the corresponding values were approximately 79% and 70%. Sample size was not statistically predetermined, and group allocation was not concealed from the investigators.

Ophthalmopathy patients had moderately to severely active disease, Clinical Activity Score of at least 3, NOSPECS grade of at least 4, and disease duration under 3 months. Patients were excluded if they had other autoimmune diseases, uncontrolled infections, pregnancy or lactation. Diagnosis relied on clinical symptoms, serum thyroxine, TRAb, thyroid ultrasound and orbital computed tomography. Ficoll-Paque density gradient centrifugation was used to isolate PBMCs from approximately 11 ml of fresh peripheral blood. Trizol reagent was used to extract the total RNA, and its quality was then checked on an Agilent 2100 Bioanalyzer. Worth noting for this clonotype: No cognate antigen has been identified for it. Base qualities are not at hand, and no much larger clone is one base apart.

This sequence was found in an adult man with Graves' ophthalmopathy. The sequence links TRBV29-1 to TRBJ1-3; too little of a D gene remains to name it. The source material was peripheral blood. The DNA reads as follows: TGCAGCGTTGCGGTCGGCGACTCTGGAAACACCATATATTTT. It is translated as CSVAVGDSGNTIYF.